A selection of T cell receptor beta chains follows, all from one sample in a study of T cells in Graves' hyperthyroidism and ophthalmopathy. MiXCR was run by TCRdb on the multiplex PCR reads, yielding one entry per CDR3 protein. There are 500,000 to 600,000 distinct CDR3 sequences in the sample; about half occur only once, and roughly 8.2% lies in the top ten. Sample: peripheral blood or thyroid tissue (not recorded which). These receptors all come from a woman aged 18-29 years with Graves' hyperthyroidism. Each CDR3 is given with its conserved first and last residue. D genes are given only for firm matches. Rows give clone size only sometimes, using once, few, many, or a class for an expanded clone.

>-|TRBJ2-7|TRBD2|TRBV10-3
CATAGTSGGSSYEQYF
TGTGCCACTGCCGGGACTAGCGGGGGTAGCTCCTACGAGCAGTACTTC
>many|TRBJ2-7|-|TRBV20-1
CSATDKGFVQYF
TGCAGTGCGACGGACAAGGGCTTTGTGCAGTACTTC
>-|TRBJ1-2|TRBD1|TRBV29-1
CSPLQGRNYGYTF
TGCAGCCCACTACAGGGGCGCAACTATGGCTACACCTTC
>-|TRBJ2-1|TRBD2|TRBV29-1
CSSLTSGAYNEQFF
TGCAGCTCCCTGACTAGCGGAGCCTACAATGAGCAGTTCTTC
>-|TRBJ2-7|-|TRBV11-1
CASIPRTFRYEQYF
TGTGCCAGCATCCCCCGGACATTCCGCTACGAGCAGTACTTC
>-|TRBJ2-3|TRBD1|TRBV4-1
CASSLGTGHTDTQYF
TGCGCCAGCAGCCTCGGGACAGGTCACACAGATACGCAGTATTTT
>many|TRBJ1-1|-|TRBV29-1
CSALRSYTEAFF
TGCAGCGCACTACGAAGTTACACTGAAGCTTTCTTT
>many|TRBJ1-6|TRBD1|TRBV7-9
CASSSPKGQGYSPLHF
TGTGCCAGCAGCTCGCCGAAGGGACAGGGGTATTCACCCCTCCACTTT
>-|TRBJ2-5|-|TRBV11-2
CASSFGYYQETQYF
TGTGCCAGCAGCTTCGGCTATTACCAAGAGACCCAGTACTTC
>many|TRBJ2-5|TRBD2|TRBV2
CASRESASGQTQYF
TGTGCCAGCAGAGAGTCGGCTAGCGGACAGACCCAGTACTTC
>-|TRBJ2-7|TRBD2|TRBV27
CASSSPASGSLARGGQYF
TGTGCCAGCAGTTCTCCGGCTAGCGGGAGCCTTGCTAGAGGGGGGCAGTACTTC
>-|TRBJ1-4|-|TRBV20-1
CSARDLATNEKLLF
TGCAGTGCTAGAGATCTAGCAACTAATGAAAAACTGCTTTTT
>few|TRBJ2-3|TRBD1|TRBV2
CASAPGQENTDTQYF
TGTGCCAGTGCACCGGGACAGGAAAACACAGATACGCAGTATTTT
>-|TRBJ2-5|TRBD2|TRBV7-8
CASSSPGLEWETQYF
TGTGCCAGCAGCTCCCCGGGACTAGAGTGGGAGACCCAGTACTTC
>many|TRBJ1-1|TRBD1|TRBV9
CASSVEGTANTEAFF
TGTGCCAGCAGCGTAGAAGGGACAGCCAACACTGAAGCTTTCTTT
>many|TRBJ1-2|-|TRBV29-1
CSVGVKGESGYTF
TGCAGCGTTGGAGTTAAGGGGGAATCTGGCTACACCTTC
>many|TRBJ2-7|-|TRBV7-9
CASSLGSGTYEQYF
TGCGCCAGCAGCTTGGGGTCGGGAACCTACGAGCAGTACTTC
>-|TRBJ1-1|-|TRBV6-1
CASSYRAGRAFF
TGTGCCAGCAGTTACCGGGCAGGGAGAGCCTTCTTT
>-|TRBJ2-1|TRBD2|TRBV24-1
CATSDSGTSLFNEQFF
TGTGCCACCAGTGATTCAGGGACTAGTCTTTTCAATGAGCAGTTCTTC
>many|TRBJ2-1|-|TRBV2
CASSETGSSYNEQFF
TGTGCCAGCAGTGAAACAGGGAGCTCCTACAATGAGCAGTTCTTC
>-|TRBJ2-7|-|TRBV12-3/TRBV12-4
CASSGISGFSSYEQYF
TGTGCCAGCAGTGGAATCAGCGGATTTAGCTCCTACGAGCAGTACTTC
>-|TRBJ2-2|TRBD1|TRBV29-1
CSVGRRTGQGAGELFF
TGCAGCGTAGGCCGCAGGACGGGACAGGGTGCCGGGGAGCTGTTTTTT
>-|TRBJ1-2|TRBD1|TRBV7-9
CAWSTDRGRNYGYTF
TGTGCCTGGAGTACTGACAGGGGGCGAAACTATGGCTACACCTTC